The 11 T cell receptor beta chains given below trace back to one sample, sequenced in a study of PD-1 blockade in classical Hodgkin lymphoma. Sequencing was performed with immunoSEQ multiplex PCR; in TCRdb, only in-frame clones are kept and a portion is missing. The table records 35,000 to 45,000 clones, around 86% of them present only once. Brentuximab vedotin exposure varied, and every patient relapsed after autologous stem cell transplantation. The source material was peripheral blood mononuclear cells (PBMCs), sampled at baseline. The receptors stem from a human donor with classical Hodgkin lymphoma.

The chain is built from TRBV5-1 and TRBJ1-5, with D possibly TRBD1 on 5 matching bases. With 0 bases removed from V and 0 bases from J, the gap between germline ends came to 7 bases. Germline CDR1 SGHRS, CDR2 YFSETQ. The CDR3 has 15 residues. The CDR3 sequence is CASSLEGYSNQPQHF. For the CDR3, the DNA is TGCGCCAGCAGCTTGGAGGGGTATAGCAATCAGCCCCAGCATTTT.

This chain uses TRBV27 with TRBJ2-5, with D perhaps matching TRBD2 (6 bases). The CDR3 has 15 residues. The V end lost 5 bases, the J end lost 5 bases, and 18 bases lay between the germline ends. Germline V lookup: CDR1 MNHEY, CDR2 SMNVEV (reference sequence). CDR3 DNA: TGTGCCAGCAGTCAAACCCTAGGAGGGGTCGAGACCCAGTACTTC. Its protein product is CASSQTLGGVETQYF.

The chain uses TRBV18 and TRBJ1-2, with D uncertain. CDR1 and CDR2 from the germline V gene are KGHSH and LQKENI. CDR3 length equals 15 residues. V was shortened by 2 bases and J by 4 bases, with 14 bases between the two germline ends. DNA for the CDR3: TGTGCCAGCTCACCAGGGCGGATCAGCTCCTATGGCTACACCTTC. Amino acid sequence: CASSPGRISSYGYTF. The whole variable domain, remainder taken from reference TRBV18 and TRBJ1-2, is NAGVMQNPRHLVRRRGQEARLRCSPMKGHSHVYWYRQLPEEGLKFMVYLQKENIIDESGMPKERFSAEFPKEGPSILRIQQVVRGDSAAYFCASSPGRISSYGYTFGSGTRLTVV.

V usage is TRBV28 and J usage is TRBJ1-2; D gene ambiguous. The CDR3 extends over 18 amino acids. The germline V and J ends were trimmed by 5 bases and 3 bases, with 25 bases remaining between them. CDR1 MDHEN and CDR2 SYDVKM come from the germline V gene. The CDR3 DNA reads as TGTGCCAGCAGTCCGACGACCCCCTGGCAGTGGGTCGACTATGGCTACACCTTC. Translating it yields CASSPTTPWQWVDYGYTF.

The gene calls are TRBV5-6 and TRBJ1-3, with D perhaps matching TRBD1 (5 bases). Trimming removed 0 bases at V and 2 bases at J, with 9 bases between. Germline CDR1 and CDR2: SGHDT and YYEEEE. There are 15 residues in the CDR3. CDR3 nucleotide sequence: TGTGCCAGCAGCTTGGTCACGGGGGCTGGAAACACCATATATTTT. As protein: CASSLVTGAGNTIYF.

This chain uses TRBV7-2 with TRBJ1-2; D not resolved. CDR3 size: 14 residues. Per the germline V gene, CDR1 is SGHTA and CDR2 is FQGNSA. The ends were cut back, 1 base at V and 3 bases at J, with 9 bases in the middle. For the CDR3, the DNA is TGTGCCAGCAGCTTAGGCCGATTGGACTATGGCTACACCTTC. This sequence encodes CASSLGRLDYGYTF.

The chain is built from TRBV28 and TRBJ1-1; D remains unclear. Germline V CDR1 and CDR2: MDHEN, SYDVKM. The CDR3 is 16 amino acids. V was trimmed by 6 bases and J by 2 bases, leaving 19 bases between them. CDR3 residues: CASSRPRVSGNTEAFF. CDR3 in DNA: TGTGCCAGCAGCCGCCCCCGGGTTTCGGGCAACACTGAAGCTTTCTTT.

The rearrangement uses TRBV27 and TRBJ2-7; the match to TRBD1 covers 7 bases. The CDR3 extends over 15 amino acids. The ends lost 0 bases at V and 9 bases at J; junction bases unmatched: 11. Per the germline V gene, CDR1 is MNHEY and CDR2 is SMNVEV (reference sequence). The CDR3 region has the DNA TGTGCCAGCAGTTTATCCCAGACAGGGACGAGCGGGCAGTACTTC. Its translation: CASSLSQTGTSGQYF.

The CDR3 reads CASSPDQPYEQYF. DNA of the CDR3: TGTGCCAGCAGCCCGGACCAACCCTACGAGCAGTACTTC. The chain recombines TRBV7-9 with TRBJ2-7; D is unresolved. The CDR3 is made up of 13 amino acids. CDR1 SEHNR and CDR2 FQNEAQ come from the germline V gene (reference sequence). Trimming took 5 bases from V and 2 from J, leaving 10 bases between them.

This sequence joins TRBV5-1 and TRBJ1-2; 8 nucleotides line up with TRBD1. CDR1 is SGHRS and CDR2 is YFSETQ in the germline V gene. V was pared by 2 bases and J by 2 bases, with 8 bases of the junction left unmatched. This CDR3 spans 16 amino acids. CDR3 sequence reads: CASSLNLGQENYGYTF. The DNA for the CDR3 is TGCGCCAGCAGCTTAAACTTGGGACAGGAGAACTATGGCTACACCTTC.

The chain recombines TRBV6-5 with TRBJ1-3, with D possibly matching TRBD1 (5 bases). The CDR3 spans 14 residues. Trimming pared 2 bases from V and 4 bases from J, leaving 9 bases between. Germline V CDR1 and CDR2: MNHEY, SVGAGI. CDR3 nucleotide sequence: TGTGCCAGCAGTTACCGGACATCCGGAAACACCATATATTTT. Its protein is CASSYRTSGNTIYF.